This entry features one TCR beta chain sequence. The antigen this receptor binds is unknown. Base-call qualities are not available, and no considerably larger clone is one nucleotide away. This sample was taken from a study of cytomegalovirus exposure and HLA in healthy donors (dated by TCRdb to about 2017). General notes on the study: According to an earlier analysis of 550 to 700 of the donors, roughly 180 million T cells yielded 117 million unique TCR beta sequences and around 280 Gb of sequence data. Approximately 310 gigabases of sequencing data and around 87 million unique TCR sequences were included in an early release covering roughly 600 HLA-typed donors. Among the roughly 400 genotyped donors, approximately 82% belonged to the genetic ancestry cluster associated with self-reported Caucasian donors. The aim of the study was to test whether cataloging public T cell receptors could identify signatures of past pathogen exposure. The study profiled the T cell repertoires of hundreds of subjects by immunosequencing and related them to cytomegalovirus serostatus. A separate validation cohort of roughly 130 different subjects was used in addition to the roughly 620-subject first cohort. The study combined high-throughput TCR immunosequencing, statistical association of individual TCRs with disease status, and machine learning to predict cytomegalovirus infection status. To study patterns of TCR occurrence, a later analysis re-analyzed previously published TCR beta repertoires from 650 to 750 donors and added high-resolution HLA genotyping. In the later analysis, no new phenotypic data were used to find candidate immune exposures; instead, reliance was placed on TCR beta sequences and their occurrence across donors. To decide whether each TCR beta V gene segment behaved as functional or pseudogenic, an earlier analysis of several hundred of the donors relied on high-throughput TCR beta sequencing. Alongside the repertoire data, information on donor age, sex, ethnicity and CMV serostatus was compiled. A later genetic analysis took genome-wide SNP genotypes for about 55% of the 666 donors and used that subset as a discovery cohort. All discovery cohort repertoires had been generated on a single sequencing platform. HLA typing covered class I and class II loci at four-digit resolution. Typing coverage differed by locus: A, B, C, DRB1 and DQB1 were typed in roughly 620-630 donors, DQA1 in 500 to 550, DPA1 in 600 to 610, and DPB1 in approximately 450. Roughly 5 DR-DQ haplotypes were handled as single units for association and clustering, since linkage in the cohort was strong. Among around 400 genotyped donors of the cohort, an average of roughly 230,000 unique TCR beta nucleotide sequences was sequenced per donor, of which about 18% were non-productive. On the study overall, not on this receptor specifically: In this cohort, only TCR beta chains were sequenced, and detectable features were limited by the absence of alpha or paired-chain data. According to a later analysis, most CMV-associated TCR beta chains appeared to be HLA-restricted, and the HLA associations seemed to be driven largely by CMV exposure. Correlated functional status among segregating V segments might be attributable to linkage disequilibrium, but an unknown experimental factor could not be ruled out. The study listed 150 to 200 TCR beta chains as associated with cytomegalovirus. In a later analysis, HLA-associated TCR beta chains were found to be more clonally expanded and to have lower generation probabilities than equally common non-associated chains. A later analysis found that TCR association rates varied across HLA loci, with DRB1 alleles showing the most associated TCRs and HLA-C alleles the fewest. In an earlier analysis of approximately 590 of the donors, most TCR beta V segments were observed in productive rearrangements about 90% or about 30% of the time, broadly matching IMGT annotations. For the cohort, immune exposure information was limited to CMV serostatus. Presence/absence analyses assumed roughly uniform sequencing depth across donors, an assumption that may not hold. Some IMGT-functional V segments, including TRBV6-2 and TRBV6-3, could not be told apart with the 87-base-pair reads, so those segments were excluded. According to a later analysis, parvovirus B19, influenza, CMV and Epstein-Barr virus appeared linked to several top co-occurrence clusters. Across donors, most TCR sequences were observed very rarely, whereas some public TCRs were present in many individuals. Compared with the 666-donor mean, donors in an Asian-associated ancestry cluster had fewer N-insertions in productive TCRs, according to a later genetic analysis. A further reported finding was that TCR beta sequences accurately predicted the HLA-A and HLA-B alleles for most subjects in the first cohort. A cluster of highly shared sequence variants was judged likely to be a technical artifact of the sequencing pipeline. A later genetic analysis associated a missense DCLRE1C variant with V-gene and J-gene trimming of TCR beta chains, and an independent cohort replicated the association. Because some donors lacked HLA typing at each locus, the association tests relied only on the typed subset. In vitro tests confirmed that a few of the cytomegalovirus-associated TCR beta chains recognize cytomegalovirus antigens. At a false discovery rate of 0.05, a later analysis linked about 17,000 TCR beta sequences to specific HLA alleles. Approximately 16 rarely observed V segments, including chromosome 9 orphons, were excluded from the earlier analysis of several hundred of the donors because counts were too low. The authors suggested that the approach could potentially be extended to other disease states and immunological phenotypes. When HLA alleles, especially DR and DQ, strongly co-occurred, attributing TCR associations to individual alleles was difficult. In both the original and validation cohorts, the classifier was reported to diagnose cytomegalovirus status with high specificity and sensitivity.

Looking up the germline V gene yields CDR1 SGHVS and CDR2 FNYEAQ. The CDR3 runs 13 amino acids, cysteine and phenylalanine included. Just CDR3 DNA is preserved here, 39 bases in frame from base 1. Trimming removed 5 bases from V and 4 bases from J, leaving 10 bases between the germline ends. In total, about 650 healthy bone marrow donors made up the cohort. All cohort members were sampled while nominally healthy, although unrecorded immune exposures were likely present. The donor was CMV seronegative and was included in the group of 352 seronegative cohort members. Every donor gave a peripheral blood sample, and the peripheral blood mononuclear cells from that sample were used for TCR beta sequencing. The Qiagen DNeasy Blood Extraction Kit was used to extract genomic DNA from the blood cell samples. The library was produced with the immunoSEQ multiplex PCR assay. The multiplex PCR relied on a mix of 60 forward primers for TCR Vbeta segments and 13 reverse primers for TCR Jbeta segments. The CDR3 region of rearranged TCR beta genes was amplified from genomic DNA by a multiplex PCR assay. Amplified TCR beta libraries were sequenced as 87-base-pair reads on the Illumina HiSeq System. Per the authors' processing: A later analysis tallied 75 million to 95 million unique TCR beta chains across the 666 repertoires, and about 12 million of those chains were shared by two or more donors. Raw reads were error-corrected and collapsed into unique sequences with a nearest-neighbor algorithm that merged closely related sequences to remove PCR and sequencing errors. V, D and J gene segments were assigned by aligning CDR3 sequences to IMGT reference sequences. For a sequence to be retained, at least a six-nucleotide match to both a V gene segment and a J gene segment was required. Rearrangements were classified as productive when the CDR3 lacked stop codons and remained in frame with V and J, and all other rearrangements were classified as non-productive. CDR3 was defined according to IMGT convention as the region running from the second conserved V-encoded cysteine to the conserved J-encoded phenylalanine. In an earlier analysis of roughly 580 of the donors, sequences lacking an unambiguous match to a single V gene segment were excluded. An earlier analysis of fewer than 750 of the donors called V segments functional above 56.7% productive rearrangements and segregating when the between-donor standard deviation exceeded 5%. To diagnose cytomegalovirus status from the catalog of TCR beta chain sequences, a statistical classification framework was built. In a later analysis, V and J genes were assigned by comparing TCR nucleotide sequences against IMGT/GENE-DB human TR gene sequences. A later analysis assigned CDR3 sequences and most-parsimonious VDJ recombination scenarios with the TCRdist pipeline. A later analysis defined each TCR beta chain by its CDR3 amino acid sequence plus V-gene family, and excluded reads lacking a unique V-gene family. To address suspected cross-contamination and a sequencing artifact, a later analysis removed 550 to 750 highly shared, low-generation-probability nucleotide sequences. A later analysis calculated a clonal expansion index for each public chain from normalized within-repertoire ranks of inferred template counts. In a later analysis, generation probabilities were computed with a VDJ recombination model fitted to out-of-frame rearrangements, and the resulting probabilities were checked against IGoR. Hypergeometric tests were used in a later analysis to score TCR-TCR, TCR-HLA and TCR-CMV co-occurrence, with a repertoire-size bias correction applied to the TCR pairs. To estimate false discovery rates, a later analysis permuted the HLA or CMV assignments 20 times. In a later analysis, co-occurring TCRs were grouped using DBSCAN, with TCRdist sequence similarity added in when clustering inside HLA-allele-positive subsets. Repertoires with fewer than 30,000 or more than 120,000 public chains, plus five repertoires with anomalous nucleotide sharing, were excluded from co-occurrence clustering. Held by TCRdb, this immuneACCESS table contains in-frame sequences only and omits some clones. Under half of the omission traces to an unresolved V gene where checked; the cause of the rest is unknown. The V and J calls and the clone size are those of that table, but D and trimming were determined from the DNA. This sample holds 60,000 to 100,000 clones; about four fifths were observed only once. Jointly, the top ten make up approximately 1.6% of the sample.

The sample was PBMCs. The sequence links TRBV7-6 to TRBJ2-3, with TRBD1 as a weak D call on 6 bases. The TCR was taken from a man aged 35 to 55 in good health and CMV-seronegative. Here is the DNA: TGTGCCAGCAGCCTGCCAGGGGCAGATACGCAGTATTTT. The translation is CASSLPGADTQYF.